This TCR beta chain was found in a study of technical replicates of blood from a few donors (TCRdb year 2017). The germline V gene gives CDR1 as SGHRS and CDR2 as YFSETQ. From V the trimming removes 5 bases and from J it removes 2 bases, while the gene matches leave 5 bases of the junction unaccounted for. The CDR3 covers 16 residues, taking in both the cysteine and the phenylalanine. Here the CDR3 DNA is all that survives: 48 bases in frame from base 1. Libraries were prepared through the immunoSEQ multiplex PCR assay. This is the immuneACCESS table as TCRdb keeps it, with only in-frame sequences that have V and J called. A part of the clones is gone; compared with another copy, unresolved V genes explain less than half, and the rest is unexplained. Recorded for this sample are 12,000 or so clones; about 86% of them occurred a single time. Roughly an eighth of the sample is taken by the ten largest.

To note about this clone: Its antigen is unknown. Qualities for individual bases were not recorded, and no much larger clone is one base off.

The receptor chain draws on TRBV5-1 and TRBJ2-3, with 13 middle bases fitting TRBD2. Sequencing was done on a sample of PBMCs. The receptor comes from a human donor in good health. The CDR3 in this case is CASRDGTSGITDTQYF. The nucleotide sequence is TGCGCCAGCAGGGATGGGACTAGCGGGATCACAGATACGCAGTATTTT. The variable domain in full, with residues beyond the CDR3 obtained from the reference TRBV5-1 and TRBJ2-3 genes, is KAGVTQTPRYLIKTRGQQVTLSCSPISGHRSVSWYQQTPGQGLQFLFEYFSETQRNKGNFPGRFSGRQFSNSRSEMNVSTLELGDSALYLCASRDGTSGITDTQYFGPGTRLTVL.